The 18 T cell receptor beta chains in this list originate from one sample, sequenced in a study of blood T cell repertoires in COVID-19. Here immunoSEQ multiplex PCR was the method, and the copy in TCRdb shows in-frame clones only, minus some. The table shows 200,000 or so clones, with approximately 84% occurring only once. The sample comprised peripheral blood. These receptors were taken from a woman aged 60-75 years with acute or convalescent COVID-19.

The DNA for the CDR3 is TGTGCCAGCAGCTTAGGGGTTGGACAGGGAGTCTACGAGCAGTACTTC. Translation: CASSLGVGQGVYEQYF. This sequence joins TRBV7-8 and TRBJ2-7; 8 bases are a match to TRBD1. The germline V gene has CDR1 SGHVS and CDR2 FQNEAQ. This CDR3 has 16 amino acids. J was trimmed by 3 bases and V by 1 base; bases with no gene match: 8.

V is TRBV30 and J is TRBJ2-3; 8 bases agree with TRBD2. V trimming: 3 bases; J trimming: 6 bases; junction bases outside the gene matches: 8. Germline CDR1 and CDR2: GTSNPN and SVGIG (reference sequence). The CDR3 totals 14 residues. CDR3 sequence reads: CAWRNAGGPDTQYF. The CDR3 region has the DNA TGTGCCTGGAGGAATGCGGGGGGACCCGATACGCAGTATTTT.

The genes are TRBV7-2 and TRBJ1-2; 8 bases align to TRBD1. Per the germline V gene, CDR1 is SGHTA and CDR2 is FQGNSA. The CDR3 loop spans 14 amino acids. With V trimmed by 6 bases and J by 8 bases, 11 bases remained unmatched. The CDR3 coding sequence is TGTGCCAGCAGTTCCACGCAGGGGGCGGGGGGCTACACCTTC. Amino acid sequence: CASSSTQGAGGYTF.

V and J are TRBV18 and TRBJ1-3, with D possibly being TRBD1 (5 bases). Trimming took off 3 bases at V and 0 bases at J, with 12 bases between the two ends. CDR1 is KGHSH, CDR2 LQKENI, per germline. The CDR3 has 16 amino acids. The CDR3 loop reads CASSPDSFLSGNTIYF. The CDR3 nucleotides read TGTGCCAGCTCACCCGACAGCTTCCTCTCTGGAAACACCATATATTTT.

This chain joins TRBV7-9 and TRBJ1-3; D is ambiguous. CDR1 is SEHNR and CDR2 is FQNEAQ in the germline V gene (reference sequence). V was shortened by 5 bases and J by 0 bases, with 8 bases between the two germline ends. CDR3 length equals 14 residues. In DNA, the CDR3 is TGTGCCAGCAGCAGAGAAATCTCTGGAAACACCATATATTTT. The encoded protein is CASSREISGNTIYF.

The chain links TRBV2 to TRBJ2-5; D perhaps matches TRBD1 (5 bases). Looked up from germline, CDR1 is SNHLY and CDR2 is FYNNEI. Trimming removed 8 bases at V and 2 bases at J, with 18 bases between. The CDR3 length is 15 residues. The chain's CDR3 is CASRRTVGAQETQYF. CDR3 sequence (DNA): TGTGCCAGCCGCAGGACGGTTGGGGCGCAAGAGACCCAGTACTTC.

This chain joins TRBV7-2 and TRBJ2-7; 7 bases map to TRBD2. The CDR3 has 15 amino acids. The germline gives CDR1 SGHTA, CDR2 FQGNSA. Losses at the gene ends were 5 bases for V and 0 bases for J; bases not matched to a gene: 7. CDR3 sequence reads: CASSPSGGSSYEQYF. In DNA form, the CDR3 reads TGTGCCAGCAGCCCCTCAGGCGGGAGCTCCTACGAGCAGTACTTC.

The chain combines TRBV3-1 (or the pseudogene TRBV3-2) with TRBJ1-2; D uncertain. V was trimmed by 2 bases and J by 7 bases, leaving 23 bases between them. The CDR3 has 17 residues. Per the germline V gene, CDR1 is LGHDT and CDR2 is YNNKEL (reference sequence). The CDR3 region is CASSQRLSWGGLGGYTF. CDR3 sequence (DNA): TGTGCCAGCAGCCAAAGATTGTCGTGGGGAGGGCTCGGTGGCTACACCTTC.

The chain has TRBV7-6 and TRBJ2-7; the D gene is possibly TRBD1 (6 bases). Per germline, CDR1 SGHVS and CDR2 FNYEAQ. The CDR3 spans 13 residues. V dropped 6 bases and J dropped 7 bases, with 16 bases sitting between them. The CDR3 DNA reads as TGTGCCAGCAGAAGGACACCCCAGGGGGAGCAGTACTTC. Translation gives CASRRTPQGEQYF.

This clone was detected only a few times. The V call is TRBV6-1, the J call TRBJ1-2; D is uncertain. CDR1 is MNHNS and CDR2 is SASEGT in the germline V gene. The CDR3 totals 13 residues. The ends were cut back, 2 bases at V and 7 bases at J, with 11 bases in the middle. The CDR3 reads CASSETNQAGYTF. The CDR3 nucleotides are TGTGCCAGCAGTGAAACCAACCAGGCTGGCTACACCTTC.

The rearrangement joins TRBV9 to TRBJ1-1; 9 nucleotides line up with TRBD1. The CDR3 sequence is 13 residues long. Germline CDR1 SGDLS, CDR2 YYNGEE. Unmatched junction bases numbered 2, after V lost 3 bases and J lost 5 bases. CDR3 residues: CASSEDRGTEAFF. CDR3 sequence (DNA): TGTGCCAGCAGCGAGGACAGGGGAACTGAAGCTTTCTTT. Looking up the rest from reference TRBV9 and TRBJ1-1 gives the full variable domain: DSGVTQTPKHLITATGQRVTLRCSPRSGDLSVYWYQQSLDQGLQFLIQYYNGEERAKGNILERFSAQQFPDLHSELNLSSLELGDSALYFCASSEDRGTEAFFGQGTRLTVV.

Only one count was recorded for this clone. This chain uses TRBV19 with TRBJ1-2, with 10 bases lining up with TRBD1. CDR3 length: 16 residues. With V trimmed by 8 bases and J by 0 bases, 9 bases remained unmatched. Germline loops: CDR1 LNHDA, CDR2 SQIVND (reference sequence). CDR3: CASQTGQGNSNYGYTF. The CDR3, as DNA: TGTGCCAGTCAAACGGGACAGGGGAACTCTAACTATGGCTACACCTTC.

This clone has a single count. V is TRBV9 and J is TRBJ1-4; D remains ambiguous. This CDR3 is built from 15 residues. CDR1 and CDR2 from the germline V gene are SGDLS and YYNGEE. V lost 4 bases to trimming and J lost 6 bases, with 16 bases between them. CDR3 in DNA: TGTGCCAGCAGCTCTACCGGGAACGTGCATGAAAAACTGTTTTTT. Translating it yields CASSSTGNVHEKLFF.

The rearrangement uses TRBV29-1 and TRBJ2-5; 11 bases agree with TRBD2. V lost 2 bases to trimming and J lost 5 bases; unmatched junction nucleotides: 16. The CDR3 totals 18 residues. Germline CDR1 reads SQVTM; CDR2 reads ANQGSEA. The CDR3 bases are TGCAGCGTTGAATGGTTCCCAGGTAGCGGGGGGGCCAGTGAGACCCAGTACTTC. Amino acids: CSVEWFPGSGGASETQYF.

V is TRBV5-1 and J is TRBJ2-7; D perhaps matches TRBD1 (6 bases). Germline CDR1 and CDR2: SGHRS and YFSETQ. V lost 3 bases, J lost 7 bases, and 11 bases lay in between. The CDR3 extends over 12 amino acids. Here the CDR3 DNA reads TGCGCCAGCAGCTCGGACAGCACGGAGCAGTACTTC. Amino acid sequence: CASSSDSTEQYF.

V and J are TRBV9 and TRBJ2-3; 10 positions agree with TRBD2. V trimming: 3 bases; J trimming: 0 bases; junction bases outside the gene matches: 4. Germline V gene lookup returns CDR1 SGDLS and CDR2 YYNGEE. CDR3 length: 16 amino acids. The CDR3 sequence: CASSGYSGGSTDTQYF. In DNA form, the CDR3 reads TGTGCCAGCAGCGGTTATAGCGGGGGGAGCACAGATACGCAGTATTTT. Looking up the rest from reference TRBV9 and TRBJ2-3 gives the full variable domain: DSGVTQTPKHLITATGQRVTLRCSPRSGDLSVYWYQQSLDQGLQFLIQYYNGEERAKGNILERFSAQQFPDLHSELNLSSLELGDSALYFCASSGYSGGSTDTQYFGPGTRLTVL.

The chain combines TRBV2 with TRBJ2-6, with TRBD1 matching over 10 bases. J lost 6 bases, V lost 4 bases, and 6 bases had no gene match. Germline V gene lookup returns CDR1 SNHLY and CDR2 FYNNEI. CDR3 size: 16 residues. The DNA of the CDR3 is TGTGCCAGCAGTGGGACAGGGGGTCGGGTGGCCAACGTCCTGACTTTC. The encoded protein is CASSGTGGRVANVLTF. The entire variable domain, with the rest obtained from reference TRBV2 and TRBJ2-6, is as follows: EPEVTQTPSHQVTQMGQEVILRCVPISNHLYFYWYRQILGQKVEFLVSFYNNEISEKSEIFDDQFSVERPDGSNFTLKIRSTKLEDSAMYFCASSGTGGRVANVLTFGAGSRLTVL.

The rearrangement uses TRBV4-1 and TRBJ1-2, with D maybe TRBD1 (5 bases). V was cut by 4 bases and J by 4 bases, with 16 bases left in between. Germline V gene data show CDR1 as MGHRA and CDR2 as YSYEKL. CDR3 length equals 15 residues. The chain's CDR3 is CASSLRAGGGYGYTF. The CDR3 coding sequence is TGCGCCAGCAGCCTAAGGGCGGGGGGAGGCTATGGCTACACCTTC.